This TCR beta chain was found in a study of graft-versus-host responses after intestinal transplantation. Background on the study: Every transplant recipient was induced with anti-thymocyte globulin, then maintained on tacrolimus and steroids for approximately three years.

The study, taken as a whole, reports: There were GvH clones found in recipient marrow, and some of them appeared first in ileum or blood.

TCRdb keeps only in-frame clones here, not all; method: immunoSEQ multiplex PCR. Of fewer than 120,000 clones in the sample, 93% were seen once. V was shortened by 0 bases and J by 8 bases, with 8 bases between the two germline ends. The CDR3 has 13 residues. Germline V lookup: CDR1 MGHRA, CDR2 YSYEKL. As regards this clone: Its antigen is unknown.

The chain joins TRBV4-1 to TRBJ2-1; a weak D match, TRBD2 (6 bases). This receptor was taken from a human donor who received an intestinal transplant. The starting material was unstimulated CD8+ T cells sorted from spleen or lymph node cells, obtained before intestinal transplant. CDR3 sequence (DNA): TGCGCCAGCAGCCAAGAAGTAGCGGATGAGCAGTTCTTC. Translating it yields CASSQEVADEQFF.